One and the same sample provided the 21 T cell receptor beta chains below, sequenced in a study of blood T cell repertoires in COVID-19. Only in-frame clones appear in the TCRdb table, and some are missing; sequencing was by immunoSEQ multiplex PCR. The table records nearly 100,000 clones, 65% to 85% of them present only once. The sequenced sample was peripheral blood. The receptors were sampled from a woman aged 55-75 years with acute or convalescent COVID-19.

CDR3 protein: CASSDEDYTEAFF. The CDR3 DNA follows: TGCGCCAGCAGTGACGAGGATTACACTGAAGCTTTCTTT. The V and J genes are TRBV10-2 and TRBJ1-1, with no clear D. CDR3 length equals 13 residues. The V gene lost 3 bases and the J gene lost 3 bases, with 8 bases spanning the gap. Germline CDR1 and CDR2: WSHSY and SAAADI.

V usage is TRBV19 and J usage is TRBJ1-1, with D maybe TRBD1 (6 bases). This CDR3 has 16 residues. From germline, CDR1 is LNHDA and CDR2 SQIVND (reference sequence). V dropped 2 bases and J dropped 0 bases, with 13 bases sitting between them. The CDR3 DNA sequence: TGTGCCAGTAGTATAAACCCGGACAGATTGAACACTGAAGCTTTCTTT. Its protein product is CASSINPDRLNTEAFF.

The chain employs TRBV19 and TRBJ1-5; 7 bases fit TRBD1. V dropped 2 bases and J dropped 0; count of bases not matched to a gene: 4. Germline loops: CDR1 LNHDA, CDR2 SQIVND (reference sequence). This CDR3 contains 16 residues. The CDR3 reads CASSIWTGYSNQPQHF. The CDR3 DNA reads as TGTGCCAGTAGTATATGGACAGGTTATAGCAATCAGCCCCAGCATTTT.

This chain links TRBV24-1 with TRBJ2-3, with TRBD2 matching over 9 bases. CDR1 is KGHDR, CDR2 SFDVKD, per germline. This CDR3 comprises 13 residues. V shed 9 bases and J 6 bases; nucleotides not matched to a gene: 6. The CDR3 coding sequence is TGTGCCACCGGAAGGGCGGGGGGGGATACGCAGTATTTT. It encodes CATGRAGGDTQYF.

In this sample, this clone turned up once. In nucleotides, the CDR3 is TGTGCCAGCAGCTTAAGGCAGGGAAACGATGAAAAACTGTTTTTT. It encodes CASSLRQGNDEKLFF. The chain couples TRBV7-6 to TRBJ1-4; TRBD1 might be the D (5 bases). This CDR3 spans 15 amino acids. Germline assignment: CDR1 SGHVS and CDR2 FNYEAQ. The V end lost 2 bases, the J end lost 6 bases, and 13 bases lay between the germline ends.

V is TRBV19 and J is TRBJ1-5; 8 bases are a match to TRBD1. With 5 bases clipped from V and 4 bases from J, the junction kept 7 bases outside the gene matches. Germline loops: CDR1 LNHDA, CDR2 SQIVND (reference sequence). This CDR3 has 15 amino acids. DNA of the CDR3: TGTGCCAGTAGTTCCGGTACAGGGGGAAATCAGCCCCAGCATTTT. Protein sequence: CASSSGTGGNQPQHF.

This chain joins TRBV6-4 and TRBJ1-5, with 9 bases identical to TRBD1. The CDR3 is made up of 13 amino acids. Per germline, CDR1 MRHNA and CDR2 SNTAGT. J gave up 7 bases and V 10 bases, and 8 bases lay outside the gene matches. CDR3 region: CATGTGRGQPQHF. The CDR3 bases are TGTGCCACCGGGACAGGGAGAGGACAGCCCCAGCATTTT.

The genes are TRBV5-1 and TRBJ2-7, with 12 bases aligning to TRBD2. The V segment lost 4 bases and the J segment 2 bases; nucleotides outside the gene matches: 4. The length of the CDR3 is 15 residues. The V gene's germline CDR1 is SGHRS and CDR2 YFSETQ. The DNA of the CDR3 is TGCGCCAGCAGCGAACTAGCGGGGGGACCCTACGAGCAGTACTTC. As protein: CASSELAGGPYEQYF.

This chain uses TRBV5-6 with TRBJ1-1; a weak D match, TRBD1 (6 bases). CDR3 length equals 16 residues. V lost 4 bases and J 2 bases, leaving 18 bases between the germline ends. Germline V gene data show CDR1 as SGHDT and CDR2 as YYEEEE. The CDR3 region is CASSRVGAEENTEAFF. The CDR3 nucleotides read TGTGCCAGCAGCCGGGTGGGGGCTGAGGAAAACACTGAAGCTTTCTTT. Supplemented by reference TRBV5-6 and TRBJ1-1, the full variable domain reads DAGVTQSPTHLIKTRGQQVTLRCSPKSGHDTVSWYQQALGQGPQFIFQYYEEEERQRGNFPDRFSGHQFPNYSSELNVNALLLGDSALYLCASSRVGAEENTEAFFGQGTRLTVV.

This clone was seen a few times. CDR3 in amino acids: CASSLAELEGGYTF. The CDR3 nucleotides read TGCGCCAGCAGCTTGGCCGAGTTGGAGGGAGGCTACACCTTC. This chain connects TRBV5-1 to TRBJ1-2, with D hard to call. The germline V gene encodes CDR1 SGHRS and CDR2 YFSETQ. V dropped 0 bases and J dropped 8 bases, with 14 bases sitting between them. The CDR3 extends over 14 amino acids.

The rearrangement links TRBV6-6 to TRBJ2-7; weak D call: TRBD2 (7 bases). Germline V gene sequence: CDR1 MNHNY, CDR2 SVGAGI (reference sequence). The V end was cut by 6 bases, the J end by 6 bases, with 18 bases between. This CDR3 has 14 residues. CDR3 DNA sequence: TGTGCCAGCAGGGAGATGAGAGGGGGGGGCGAGCAGTACTTC. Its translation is CASREMRGGGEQYF.

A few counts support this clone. The CDR3 DNA is TGTGCCAGCAGCTTGGACGGGAGTTCTGGCTACACCTTC. Translating gives CASSLDGSSGYTF. V is TRBV5-6 and J is TRBJ1-2; unclear D gene. Germline V gene sequence: CDR1 SGHDT, CDR2 YYEEEE. V lost 0 bases and J 7 bases, leaving 10 bases between the germline ends. The CDR3 length is 13 residues.

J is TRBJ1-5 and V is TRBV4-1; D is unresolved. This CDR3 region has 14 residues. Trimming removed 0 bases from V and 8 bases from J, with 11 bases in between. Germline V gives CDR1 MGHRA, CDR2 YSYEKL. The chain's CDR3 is CASSQEPGWKPQHF. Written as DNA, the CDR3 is TGCGCCAGCAGCCAAGAGCCGGGGTGGAAGCCCCAGCATTTT.

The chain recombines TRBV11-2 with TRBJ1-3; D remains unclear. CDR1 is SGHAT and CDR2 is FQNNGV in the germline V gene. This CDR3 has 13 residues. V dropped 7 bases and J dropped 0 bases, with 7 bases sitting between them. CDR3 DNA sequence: TGTGCCAGCACCGGTACCTCTGGAAACACCATATATTTT. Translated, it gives CASTGTSGNTIYF.

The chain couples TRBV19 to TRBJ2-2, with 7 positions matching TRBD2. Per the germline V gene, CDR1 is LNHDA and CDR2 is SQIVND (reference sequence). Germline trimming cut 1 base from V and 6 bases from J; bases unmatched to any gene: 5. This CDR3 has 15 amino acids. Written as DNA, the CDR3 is TGTGCCAGTAGTATAGGGCGGGGGATCGCCGGGGAGCTGTTTTTT. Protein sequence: CASSIGRGIAGELFF.

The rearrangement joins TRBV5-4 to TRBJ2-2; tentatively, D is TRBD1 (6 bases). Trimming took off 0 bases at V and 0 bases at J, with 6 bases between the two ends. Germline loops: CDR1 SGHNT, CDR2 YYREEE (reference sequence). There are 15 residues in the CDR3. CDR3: CASSLGTANTGELFF. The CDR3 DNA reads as TGTGCCAGCAGCTTGGGGACAGCGAACACCGGGGAGCTGTTTTTT. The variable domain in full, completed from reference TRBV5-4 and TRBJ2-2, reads ETGVTQSPTHLIKTRGQQVTLRCSSQSGHNTVSWYQQALGQGPQFIFQYYREEENGRGNFPPRFSGLQFPNYSSELNVNALELDDSALYLCASSLGTANTGELFFGEGSRLTVL.

The CDR3 reads CASSPDRGRATEAFF. The CDR3 coding sequence is TGTGCCAGCTCACCAGACAGGGGGCGCGCCACTGAAGCTTTCTTT. This rearrangement joins TRBV18 to TRBJ1-1; 10 bases are a match to TRBD1. CDR1 is KGHSH and CDR2 is LQKENI in the germline V gene. The CDR3 covers 15 residues. V shed 2 bases, J shed 4 bases, and the junction held 4 bases outside the gene matches. Together with reference TRBV18 and TRBJ1-1, the CDR3 gives the full variable domain: NAGVMQNPRHLVRRRGQEARLRCSPMKGHSHVYWYRQLPEEGLKFMVYLQKENIIDESGMPKERFSAEFPKEGPSILRIQQVVRGDSAAYFCASSPDRGRATEAFFGQGTRLTVV.

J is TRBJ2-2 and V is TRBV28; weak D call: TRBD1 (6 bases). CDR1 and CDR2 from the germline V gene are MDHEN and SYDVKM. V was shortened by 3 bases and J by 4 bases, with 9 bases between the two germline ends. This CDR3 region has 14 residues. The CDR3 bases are TGTGCCAGCAGTTTGGACAGAATCACCGGGGAGCTGTTTTTT. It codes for CASSLDRITGELFF.

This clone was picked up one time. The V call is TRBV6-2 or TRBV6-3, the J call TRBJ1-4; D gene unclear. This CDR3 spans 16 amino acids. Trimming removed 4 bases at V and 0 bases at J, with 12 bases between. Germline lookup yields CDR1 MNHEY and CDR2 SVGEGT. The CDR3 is CASSSNLQTTNEKLFF. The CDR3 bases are TGTGCCAGCAGTTCGAACCTTCAGACAACTAATGAAAAACTGTTTTTT.

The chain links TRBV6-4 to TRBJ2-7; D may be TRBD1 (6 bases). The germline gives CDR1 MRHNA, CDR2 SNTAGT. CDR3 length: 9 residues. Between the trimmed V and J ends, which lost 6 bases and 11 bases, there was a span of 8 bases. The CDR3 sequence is CASRTGKYF. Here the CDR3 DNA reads TGTGCCAGCAGGACAGGAAAGTACTTC.

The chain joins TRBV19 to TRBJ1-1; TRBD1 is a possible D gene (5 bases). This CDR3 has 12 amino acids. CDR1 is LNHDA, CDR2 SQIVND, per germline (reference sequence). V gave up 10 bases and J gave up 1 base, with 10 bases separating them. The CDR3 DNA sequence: TGTGCCACTACAGACAGGAACACTGAAGCTTTCTTT. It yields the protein CATTDRNTEAFF.